This TCR beta chain originates from a study of cytomegalovirus exposure and HLA in healthy donors (dated by TCRdb to 2016 to 2017). Turning to the overall study: An earlier analysis of some 600 of the donors reported under 300 Gb of sequence data and about 120 million unique TCR beta sequences obtained from around 190 million T cells. Around 320 gigabases of sequencing data and tens of millions of unique TCR sequences were included in an early release covering 550 to 650 HLA-typed donors. Of the roughly 410 genotyped donors, approximately 81% were placed in the genetic ancestry cluster associated with self-reported Caucasian donors. The aim of the study was to test whether cataloging public T cell receptors could identify signatures of past pathogen exposure. Using immunosequencing, the study profiled T cell repertoires from about 650 subjects and related those repertoires to cytomegalovirus serostatus. A separate validation cohort of roughly 130 different subjects was used in addition to the roughly 640-subject first cohort. High-throughput TCR immunosequencing, statistical association of individual TCRs with disease status, and machine learning were combined to predict cytomegalovirus infection status. To study patterns of TCR occurrence, a later analysis re-analyzed previously published TCR beta repertoires from 550 to 800 donors and added high-resolution HLA genotyping. Rather than using new phenotypic data, the later analysis identified candidate immune exposures from TCR beta sequences and from how often those sequences occurred across donors. In an earlier analysis of roughly 600 of the donors, high-throughput TCR beta sequencing was used to judge whether each TCR beta V gene segment behaved as functional or pseudogenic. Donor age, sex, ethnicity and CMV serostatus were collected together with the repertoire data. A later genetic analysis used genome-wide SNP genotypes for about three fifths of the 666 donors, treating that subset as a discovery cohort. Every discovery cohort repertoire had been produced on one sequencing platform. Both class I and class II loci were covered by HLA typing, at four-digit resolution. Typing coverage differed by locus: A, B, C, DRB1 and DQB1 were typed in roughly 629-630 donors, DQA1 in about 560, DPA1 in some 610, and DPB1 in around 440. A few DR-DQ haplotypes were treated as single units for association and clustering because of strong linkage in the cohort. Among several hundred genotyped donors of the cohort, an average of approximately 220,000 unique TCR beta nucleotide sequences was sequenced per donor, of which 15% to 20% were non-productive.

Summary of the overall study and its limitations: The classifier was reported to diagnose cytomegalovirus status with high specificity and sensitivity in both the original and validation cohorts. A later analysis found that most CMV-associated TCR beta chains appeared HLA-restricted, with HLA associations seemingly driven largely by CMV exposure. Correlated functional status among segregating V segments might be attributable to linkage disequilibrium, but an unknown experimental factor could not be ruled out. Some IMGT-functional V segments, including TRBV6-2 and TRBV6-3, could not be told apart with the 87-base-pair reads, so those segments were excluded. According to the authors, the approach could potentially be generalized to other disease states and immunological phenotypes. According to a later genetic analysis, donors in an Asian-associated ancestry cluster had fewer N-insertions in productive TCRs than the approximately 630-donor mean. In an earlier analysis of approximately 590 of the donors, most TCR beta V segments appeared in productive rearrangements about 87% or about 30% of the time, broadly matching IMGT annotations. In vitro tests confirmed that a few of the cytomegalovirus-associated TCR beta chains recognize cytomegalovirus antigens. According to a later analysis, TCR association rates differed among HLA loci, with DRB1 alleles showing the most associated TCRs and HLA-C alleles showing the fewest. In a later genetic analysis, a missense DCLRE1C variant was associated with V-gene and J-gene trimming of TCR beta chains, and the association was replicated in an independent cohort. A later analysis reported that several top co-occurrence clusters appeared linked to parvovirus B19, influenza, CMV and Epstein-Barr virus. Presence/absence analyses assumed roughly uniform sequencing depth across donors, an assumption that may not hold. Because counts were too low, 15 to 20 rarely observed V segments, including chromosome 9 orphons, were left out of the earlier analysis of about 500 of the donors. In the study, about 150 TCR beta chains were listed as associated with cytomegalovirus. In a later analysis, around 17,000 TCR beta sequences were associated with specific HLA alleles at a false discovery rate of 0.05. CMV serostatus was the only immune exposure information available for the cohort. Compared with equally common non-associated chains, HLA-associated TCR beta chains in a later analysis were more clonally expanded and had lower generation probabilities. A cluster of highly shared sequence variants was judged likely to be a technical artifact of the sequencing pipeline. HLA typing was unavailable for some donors at each locus, so association tests used only the typed subset. A further reported finding was that TCR beta sequences accurately predicted the HLA-A and HLA-B alleles for most subjects in the first cohort. When HLA alleles, especially DR and DQ, strongly co-occurred, attributing TCR associations to individual alleles was difficult. Across donors, most TCR sequences were observed very rarely, whereas some public TCRs were present in many individuals. This cohort had only TCR beta chains sequenced, and the lack of alpha or paired-chain data limited which features could be detected.

The germline V gene (reference sequence) supplies CDR1 MNHNY and CDR2 SVGAGI. The CDR3 sequence holds 14 residues, the cysteine and phenylalanine included. Of all the DNA, just the CDR3 is kept, 42 bases in frame from base 1. At the junction V is shortened by 8 bases and J by 4 bases; bases outside the gene matches: 6. Notes on this clone: There is no known antigen for this receptor. Base qualities are missing; no much larger clone stands one base away.

The cohort comprised more than 550 healthy bone marrow donors. All cohort members were sampled while nominally healthy, although unrecorded immune exposures were likely present. The donor was CMV seronegative and was included in the group of a few hundred seronegative cohort members. A peripheral blood sample was provided by each donor, and peripheral blood mononuclear cells were used for TCR beta sequencing. Genomic DNA extraction from the blood cell samples was performed with the Qiagen DNeasy Blood Extraction Kit. Library creation used the immunoSEQ multiplex PCR assay. A mixture of 60 forward primers for TCR Vbeta segments and 13 reverse primers for TCR Jbeta segments was used in the multiplex PCR. Amplification of the CDR3 region of rearranged TCR beta genes was performed with a multiplex PCR assay on genomic DNA. Amplified TCR beta libraries were sequenced as 87-base-pair reads on the Illumina HiSeq System. As for how the authors treated the data: A later analysis tallied around 82 million unique TCR beta chains across the 666 repertoires, and about 10 million of those chains were shared by two or more donors. Raw reads were error-corrected and collapsed into unique sequences by a nearest-neighbor algorithm in which closely related sequences were merged to remove PCR and sequencing errors. Alignment of CDR3 sequences to IMGT reference sequences was used to assign V, D and J gene segments. For a sequence to be retained, a match of at least six nucleotides was required to both a V gene segment and a J gene segment. A rearrangement was called productive if the CDR3 had no stop codons and remained in frame with V and J, and every other rearrangement was called non-productive. CDR3 was defined by IMGT convention, running from the second conserved V-encoded cysteine to the conserved J-encoded phenylalanine. Sequences without an unambiguous match to a single V gene segment were excluded from the earlier analysis of 500 to 700 of the donors. An earlier analysis of 587 of the donors classified V segments as functional when productive rearrangements were above 56.7% and as segregating when the standard deviation between donors was above 5%. A statistical classification framework was built for diagnosing cytomegalovirus status from the catalog of TCR beta chain sequences. In a later analysis, TCR nucleotide sequences were compared against IMGT/GENE-DB human TR gene sequences so that V and J genes could be assigned. Using the TCRdist pipeline, a later analysis assigned CDR3 sequences along with most-parsimonious VDJ recombination scenarios. In a later analysis, each TCR beta chain was defined by its CDR3 amino acid sequence together with its V-gene family, and reads without a unique V-gene family were excluded. As a way to deal with suspected cross-contamination and a sequencing artifact, a later analysis dropped over 550 nucleotide sequences that were highly shared and had low generation probability. For each public chain, a later analysis derived a clonal expansion index from normalized ranks of inferred template counts within each repertoire. Generation probabilities in a later analysis came from a VDJ recombination model fitted to out-of-frame rearrangements, and those results were checked against IGoR. In a later analysis, TCR-TCR, TCR-HLA and TCR-CMV co-occurrence was scored with hypergeometric tests, and a repertoire-size bias correction was applied to TCR pairs. In a later analysis, false discovery rates were estimated by permuting HLA or CMV assignments 20 times. In a later analysis, co-occurring TCRs were grouped with DBSCAN, and TCRdist sequence similarity was added when clustering was performed within HLA-allele-positive subsets. Repertoires with fewer than 30,000 or more than 120,000 public chains were left out of co-occurrence clustering, as were four to six repertoires with anomalous nucleotide sharing. TCRdb provides this immuneACCESS table in a form limited to in-frame rearrangements. Some clones are lacking; in checked studies, under half of them reflect an unresolved V gene, and why the rest are absent is not known. V and J calls and clone size are those listed in that table; D and trimming were worked out from the DNA. This sample gives about 150,000 clones in total; 75% of them show up just once. The ten largest account for about 6.4% of the sample.

This receptor was taken from a young man in good health and CMV-seronegative. The receptor chain draws on TRBV6-6 and TRBJ2-5, with TRBD2 identical over 11 junction bases. Sample: PBMCs. The CDR3: CASRTSGGVETQYF. The bases read TGTGCCAGCCGCACTAGCGGGGGTGTAGAGACCCAGTACTTC.